This TCR beta chain was recovered during a study of cytomegalovirus exposure and HLA in healthy donors. Notes on the study in general: Investigators reported around 150 TCR beta chains as tied to cytomegalovirus.

V lost 5 bases and J lost 7; bases outside the gene matches: 4. The CDR3 has 13 amino acids. Germline-derived CDR1 and CDR2 are LGHNT and FRNRAP. Primers: 60 Vbeta forward and 13 Jbeta reverse. The table came from immunoSEQ multiplex PCR; TCRdb's copy has only in-frame clones and leaves some out. Of a few hundred thousand clones in the sample, 77% were seen once. Each donor's status was that of a healthy bone marrow donor. With regard to this clone: The target antigen is unknown.

The sample taken for sequencing was PBMCs. The V gene is TRBV12-5, the J gene TRBJ1-2, with 10 bases fitting TRBD1. The sequence was collected from an older woman in good health and CMV-seropositive. Written as DNA, the CDR3 is TGTGCTAGTGGTCCGGACAGGGGGGGTGGCTACACCTTC. It encodes CASGPDRGGGYTF.